The 10 T cell receptor beta chains listed next were all sequenced from one sample in a study of shared clonotypes between healthy human individuals. CD45RO-negative, CCR7-selected cells formed the naive CD8 fraction, which excluded terminally differentiated effector memory CD45RA+ cells. Libraries were prepared by immunoSEQ multiplex PCR; TCRdb keeps only in-frame clonotypes and omits some of them. The data show around 2,000,000 clones, approximately 95% seen once. The source material was naive CD8+ T cells sorted from blood. The source is a man between 18 and 29 years old in good health.

The CDR3, as DNA: TGTGCCAGCAGTTACGGGGCCTCCAATCAGCCCCAGCATTTT. Protein: CASSYGASNQPQHF. The chain couples TRBV6-6 to TRBJ1-5, with D perhaps matching TRBD1 (5 bases). Deletions cut 2 bases from V and 3 bases from J, with 8 bases between. The CDR3 is 14 residues long. Germline-derived CDR1 and CDR2 are MNHNY and SVGAGI (reference sequence).

The genes are TRBV4-1 and TRBJ2-1; perhaps TRBD1 as D (6 bases). CDR1 and CDR2 (germline): MGHRA, YSYEKL. The CDR3 sequence is 17 residues long. Trimming shortened V by 4 bases and J by 0 bases, and 16 bases separated the two germline ends. CDR3 bases: TGCGCCAGCAGCCCGGTAGGGGGACCAAGCTCCTACAATGAGCAGTTCTTC. This translates into CASSPVGGPSSYNEQFF.

The chain uses TRBV30 and TRBJ2-1; D unresolved. Germline CDR1 GTSNPN, CDR2 SVGIG (reference sequence). The CDR3 is 11 amino acids. Trimming took 4 bases from V and 3 from J, leaving 4 bases between them. CDR3 DNA: TGTGCCTGGAACCTCTACAATGAGCAGTTCTTC. It specifies CAWNLYNEQFF.

The chain has TRBV5-6 and TRBJ2-7, with D perhaps assigned TRBD1 or TRBD2 (6 bases each). The V gene lost 4 bases and the J gene lost 3 bases, with 23 bases spanning the gap. CDR1 is SGHDT, CDR2 YYEEEE, per germline. This CDR3 is 17 amino acids long. The CDR3 bases are TGTGCCAGCAGCCTCTACCGGGGGCCCTGGGAGGACTACGAGCAGTACTTC. It specifies CASSLYRGPWEDYEQYF.

Details on this clone: Other DNA sequences in the sample encode the same CDR3. This chain joins TRBV29-1 and TRBJ2-7, with D hard to call. With 3 bases removed from V and 0 bases from J, the gap between germline ends came to 6 bases. This CDR3 contains 12 residues. Per germline, CDR1 SQVTM and CDR2 ANQGSEA. CDR3: CSVETPSYEQYF. The CDR3 DNA follows: TGCAGCGTTGAGACACCCTCCTACGAGCAGTACTTC.

The V and J genes are TRBV28 and TRBJ2-7; possible D gene TRBD1, 6 bases. The germline CDR1 and CDR2 sequences are MDHEN and SYDVKM. This CDR3 has 13 amino acids. V lost 5 bases, J lost 3 bases, and 11 bases lay in between. The CDR3 nucleotides read TGTGCCAGCAGTCCGACAGGTCTCTACGAGCAGTACTTC. Its translation is CASSPTGLYEQYF.

This chain links TRBV13 with TRBJ2-3, with 7 nucleotides matching TRBD2. CDR1 PRHDT and CDR2 FYEKMQ come from the germline V gene (reference sequence). V was pared by 5 bases and J by 2 bases, with 16 bases of the junction left unmatched. CDR3 size: 18 residues. The CDR3 region is CASSPEGVGREHTDTQYF. The CDR3 coding sequence is TGTGCCAGCAGCCCGGAAGGTGTTGGGAGGGAACACACAGATACGCAGTATTTT.

The chain carries TRBV14 and TRBJ2-7, with a weak D call TRBD2 (6 bases). The CDR3 loop spans 17 amino acids. The V end lost 4 bases, the J end lost 0 bases, and 19 bases lay between the germline ends. Germline assignment: CDR1 SGHDN and CDR2 FVKESK. The CDR3 sequence: CASSPHPDYPSSYEQYF. The CDR3 DNA sequence: TGTGCCAGCAGCCCCCACCCGGACTATCCGAGCTCCTACGAGCAGTACTTC.

The V gene is TRBV7-8, the J gene TRBJ1-6; the match to TRBD1 covers 9 bases. CDR3 size: 19 residues. V lost 0 bases, J lost 5 bases, and 11 bases stayed unmatched. Germline loops: CDR1 SGHVS, CDR2 FQNEAQ. CDR3 sequence reads: CASSLATGGELVDNSPLHF. CDR3 coding DNA: TGTGCCAGCAGCTTAGCTACAGGGGGCGAGCTTGTGGATAATTCACCCCTCCACTTT.

This chain connects TRBV9 to TRBJ2-7, with D maybe TRBD2 (5 bases). With 3 bases removed from V and 2 bases from J, the gap between germline ends came to 12 bases. The CDR3 extends over 14 amino acids. Germline-derived CDR1 and CDR2 are SGDLS and YYNGEE. The DNA of the CDR3 is TGTGCCAGCAGCGGATTGGAGGTACCCTACGAGCAGTACTTC. Residues: CASSGLEVPYEQYF.